The 3 T cell receptor beta chains listed next were all sequenced from one sample in a study of regulatory T cells in long-lasting Graves disease. Time point reported: newly diagnosed GD, antithyroid drugs for less than 3 months. Following extraction of RNA from PBMCs, that RNA was used to make the TCR library. With iRepertoire HTBI primers and Arm-PCR of CDR3 regions, TCR beta libraries were built. Via MiXCR, TCRdb re-called the multiplex PCR reads, giving one row per CDR3 protein. The table has hundreds of thousands of distinct CDR3 sequences, around 11% seen once; the top ten hold roughly 8.9%. Another study also made use of these data, one on T cells in Graves' hyperthyroidism and ophthalmopathy.

The sequencing here drew on peripheral blood mononuclear cells (PBMCs), taken at new diagnosis, from a patient treated with antithyroid drugs. The receptors derive from a woman aged 25 to 39 with Graves disease.

This clonotype came up many times. The rearrangement links TRBV9 to TRBJ2-3; D gene uncertain. Germline V gives CDR1 SGDLS, CDR2 YYNGEE. V lost 0 bases, J lost 6 bases, and 11 bases lay in between. The CDR3 extends over 14 amino acids. As DNA, the CDR3 is TGTGCCAGCAGCGTAGATCTCGGTTTTGATACGCAGTATTTT. Its translation is CASSVDLGFDTQYF.

This clonotype was observed many times. This sequence joins TRBV2 and TRBJ2-7, with a tentative D call TRBD2 (5 bases). Germline V gives CDR1 SNHLY, CDR2 FYNNEI. This CDR3 has 12 amino acids. V lost 7 bases and J 7 bases, leaving 14 bases between the germline ends. The CDR3 DNA reads TGTGCCAGCACCTTGGACTCTCGGGAGCAGTACTTC. This translates into CASTLDSREQYF. The full variable domain, rest sourced from reference TRBV2 and TRBJ2-7, is EPEVTQTPSHQVTQMGQEVILRCVPISNHLYFYWYRQILGQKVEFLVSFYNNEISEKSEIFDDQFSVERPDGSNFTLKIRSTKLEDSAMYFCASTLDSREQYFGPGTRLTVT.

This clonotype showed up just once. A much larger clonotype is one base distant, so this may be a read error. The chain joins TRBV6-2 or TRBV6-3 to TRBJ2-7; TRBD2 agrees at 13 bases. CDR1 and CDR2 from the germline V gene are MNHEY and SVGEGT. Trimming cost V 7 bases and J 7 bases; bases outside gene matches: 13. This CDR3 is built from 16 residues. For the CDR3, the DNA is TGTGCCAGCACGGAGACTAGCGGGAGGCACTCTGAAGAGCAGTACTTC. Translated: CASTETSGRHSEEQYF.